The sequence of this TCR beta chain was determined in a study of regulatory T cells. As to this clone: Its antigen is not identified.

The ends were cut back, 1 base at V and 3 bases at J, with 11 bases in the middle. This CDR3 has 16 amino acids. Germline CDR1 is SGHRS and CDR2 is YFSETQ. Study-wide results and limits: Hydrophobic residues at CDR3 positions 6 and 7 were enriched in conventional CD4+ T cells of CD3G-deficient patients.

All CD3G-deficient patients showed autoimmunity, more severe in two. Amplification used 52 TRBV primers and 13 TRBJ primers. Produced via immunoSEQ multiplex PCR; TCRdb's table is partial and in-frame only. The data show 30,000 to 40,000 clones, about 89% seen once. Sequencing was carried out using conventional CD4+ T cells sorted from blood. This TCR was sampled from a person aged 18 to 30 with CD3G deficiency. This chain links TRBV5-1 with TRBJ2-6; either TRBD1 or TRBD2 may supply D (5 bases each). The CDR3 sequence is CASSLLGAGGANVLTF. The CDR3 DNA reads as TGCGCCAGCAGCTTGCTCGGGGCAGGTGGGGCCAACGTCCTGACTTTC.